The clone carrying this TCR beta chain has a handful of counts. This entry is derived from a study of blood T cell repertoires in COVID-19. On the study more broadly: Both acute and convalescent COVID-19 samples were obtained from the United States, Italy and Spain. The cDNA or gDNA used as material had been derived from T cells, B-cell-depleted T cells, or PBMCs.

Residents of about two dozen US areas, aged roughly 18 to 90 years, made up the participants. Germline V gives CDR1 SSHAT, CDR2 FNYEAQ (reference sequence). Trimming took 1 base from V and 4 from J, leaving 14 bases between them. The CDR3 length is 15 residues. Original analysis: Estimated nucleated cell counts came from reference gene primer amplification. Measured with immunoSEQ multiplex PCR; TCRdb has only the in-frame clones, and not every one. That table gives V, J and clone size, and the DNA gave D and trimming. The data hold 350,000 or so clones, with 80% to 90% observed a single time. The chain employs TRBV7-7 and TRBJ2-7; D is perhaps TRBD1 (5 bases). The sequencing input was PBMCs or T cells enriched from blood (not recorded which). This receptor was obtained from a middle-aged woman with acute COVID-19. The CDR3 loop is CASSLVSWTPYEQYF. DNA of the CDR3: TGTGCCAGCAGCTTAGTTAGTTGGACACCTTACGAGCAGTACTTC.